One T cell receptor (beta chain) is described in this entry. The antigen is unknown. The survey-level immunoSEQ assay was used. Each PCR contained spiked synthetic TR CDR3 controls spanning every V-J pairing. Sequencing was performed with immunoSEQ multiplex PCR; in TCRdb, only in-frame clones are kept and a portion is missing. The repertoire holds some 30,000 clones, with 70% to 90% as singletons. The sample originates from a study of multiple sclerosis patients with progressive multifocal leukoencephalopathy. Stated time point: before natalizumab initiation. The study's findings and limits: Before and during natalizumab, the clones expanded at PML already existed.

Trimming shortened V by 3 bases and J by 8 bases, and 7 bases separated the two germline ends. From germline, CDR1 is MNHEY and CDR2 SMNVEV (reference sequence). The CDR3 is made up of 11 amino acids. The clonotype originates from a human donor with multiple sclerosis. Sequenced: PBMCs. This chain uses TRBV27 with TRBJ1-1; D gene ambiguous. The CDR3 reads CASSFLDEAFF. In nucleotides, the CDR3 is TGTGCCAGCAGTTTTCTGGACGAAGCTTTCTTT.